These 5 T cell receptor beta chains were all obtained from the same sample, sequenced in a study of CD8+ T cells in alopecia areata. Extraction and reverse transcription of RNA yielded cDNA as the sequencing template. The data were produced by immunoSEQ multiplex PCR, yet TCRdb's version contains in-frame clones alone and is incomplete. The sample carries about 210,000 clones, about 58% recorded once. The sample's treatment: oral pan-JAK inhibitor, 5-10 mg twice daily. The sequenced sample was CD4+ T cells sorted from blood, obtained at week 4, from a patient treated with tofacitinib. All receptors derive from a human donor with alopecia areata.

The V call is TRBV30, the J call TRBJ1-2; D is ambiguous. CDR3 length: 15 amino acids. Germline V gives CDR1 GTSNPN, CDR2 SVGIG (reference sequence). V lost 0 bases and J lost 7, with 18 bases in between. The CDR3 DNA reads TGTGCCTGGAGTGTACGAGCGGGTTGGTGTTCTGGCTACACCTTC. The encoded protein is CAWSVRAGWCSGYTF.

This clone was detected only a few times. The junction and the germline gene differ at one end; a read error may be behind it. The chain carries TRBV6-6 and TRBJ1-6; tentatively, D is TRBD1 (5 bases). CDR1 and CDR2 (germline): MNHNY, SVGAGI (reference sequence). The CDR3 runs 14 residues. The CDR3 nucleotides read TGTGCCAGCAGTATAGGGGCCATTAATTCGCCCCTCCACTTT. It codes for CASSIGAINSPLHF.

The gene calls are TRBV10-3 and TRBJ2-3; 7 bases match TRBD2. The germline V gene encodes CDR1 ENHRY and CDR2 SYGVKD. There are 16 residues in the CDR3. V gave up 5 bases and J gave up 2 bases; unmatched junction bases: 10. The CDR3 sequence: CAISPPGAGNTDTQYF. For the CDR3, the DNA is TGTGCCATCAGTCCCCCTGGAGCGGGGAACACAGATACGCAGTATTTT.

The rearrangement joins TRBV11-2 to TRBJ1-6, with D unclear. The germline V gene has CDR1 SGHAT and CDR2 FQNNGV. Trimming stripped 1 base from V and 12 bases from J, with 13 bases between. The CDR3 spans 14 residues. The CDR3 nucleotides read TGTGCCAGCAGCTTAGGCCGTGGAAGGGTACCCCTCCACTTT. It translates to CASSLGRGRVPLHF.

CDR3 bases: TGCAGCGTTGAGACAGGGTTAAGTGAAAAACTGTTTTTT. Encoded protein: CSVETGLSEKLFF. This sequence joins TRBV29-1 and TRBJ1-4, with 7 nucleotides matching TRBD1. CDR1 and CDR2 (germline): SQVTM, ANQGSEA. The ends lost 3 bases at V and 7 bases at J; junction bases unmatched: 5. This CDR3 has 13 amino acids.